This T cell receptor beta chain was sequenced in a study of shared clonotypes between healthy human individuals. This clone was counted ten times or more. Germline CDR1 and CDR2: PRHDT and FYEKMQ (reference sequence). This CDR3 contains 19 residues. Trimming removed 1 base at V and 1 base at J, with 22 bases between. It was at deep level that the assay was run. Sequencing used immunoSEQ multiplex PCR; TCRdb keeps in-frame clones, though not all of them. The sample gives about 1 million clones, about 80% of which show up once; approximately 1.5% is in the top ten. The chain recombines TRBV13 with TRBJ1-1; D possibly corresponds to TRBD1 (6 bases). The sequence was collected from a man aged 18 to 30 in good health. The sample consisted of memory CD4+ T cells sorted from blood. Subset here: CD45RA-negative fraction. CDR3 region: CASSLVILGAPMENTEAFF. In nucleotides, the CDR3 is TGTGCCAGCAGCTTAGTGATTCTGGGGGCGCCGATGGAGAACACTGAAGCTTTCTTT.